Listed below are T cell receptor beta chains from one sample, sequenced in a study of cytomegalovirus exposure and HLA in healthy donors. The table came from immunoSEQ multiplex PCR; TCRdb's copy has only in-frame clones and leaves some out. The sample lists about 180,000 clones; about 86% were seen once. The specimen sequenced was PBMCs. These receptors were taken from a woman younger than 45 in good health and CMV-seronegative. Both conserved end residues are part of each CDR3. A D gene is named only where the DNA matches it firmly. The listing skips clone size in some rows; elsewhere it reads once, few, many or a size class.

clone_size: once; v_call: TRBV28; j_call: TRBJ2-5; d_call: TRBD2; cdr3_nt: TGTGCCAGCAGTTTACTTGGGACTAGCTCCGTGGAGACCCAGTACTTC; cdr3_aa: CASSLLGTSSVETQYF
clone_size: NA; v_call: TRBV2; j_call: TRBJ2-3; d_call: TRBD2; cdr3_nt: TGTGCCAGCAGTGAAGCTCAACTAGCGAGCTACACAGATACGCAGTATTTT; cdr3_aa: CASSEAQLASYTDTQYF
clone_size: NA; v_call: TRBV28; j_call: TRBJ1-2; d_call: NA; cdr3_nt: TGTGCCAGCACCAGCGGGGACGTTTTGGACTATGGCTACACCTTC; cdr3_aa: CASTSGDVLDYGYTF
clone_size: NA; v_call: TRBV7-9; j_call: TRBJ1-1; d_call: NA; cdr3_nt: TGTTCCAGCAGCTTAGCGGGGACGACAGGCCAAGCTTTCTTT; cdr3_aa: CSSSLAGTTGQAFF
clone_size: NA; v_call: TRBV18; j_call: TRBJ1-2; d_call: NA; cdr3_nt: TGTGCCAGCTCACCAGGCACGGGAATTACTAACTATGGCTACACCTTC; cdr3_aa: CASSPGTGITNYGYTF
clone_size: NA; v_call: TRBV21-1; j_call: TRBJ1-5; d_call: NA; cdr3_nt: TGTGCCAGCAGCAAAGATTCCGGGGGCAATCAGCCCCAGCATTTT; cdr3_aa: CASSKDSGGNQPQHF
clone_size: NA; v_call: TRBV27; j_call: TRBJ1-6; d_call: NA; cdr3_nt: TGTGCCAGCAGGGTACACTCCTATAATTCACCCCTCCACTTT; cdr3_aa: CASRVHSYNSPLHF
clone_size: once; v_call: TRBV5-4; j_call: TRBJ2-5; d_call: TRBD2; cdr3_nt: TGTGCCAGCAGCTTGGTACTAGCGGGGGCAGAGACCCAGTACTTC; cdr3_aa: CASSLVLAGAETQYF
clone_size: NA; v_call: TRBV9; j_call: TRBJ2-7; d_call: NA; cdr3_nt: TGTGCCAGCAGCGGTAGTCTCTCCAGGACAGCCGCCTACGAGCAGTACTTC; cdr3_aa: CASSGSLSRTAAYEQYF
clone_size: NA; v_call: TRBV7-3; j_call: TRBJ2-1; d_call: NA; cdr3_nt: TGTGCCAGCAGCTTAAGGCCTCGGTCTAGCGTCGACAATGAGCAGTTCTTC; cdr3_aa: CASSLRPRSSVDNEQFF
clone_size: NA; v_call: TRBV4-3; j_call: TRBJ2-7; d_call: TRBD1; cdr3_nt: TGCGCCAGCAGCCAAGATCTCGGACAGGGATTCCACGAGCAGTACTTC; cdr3_aa: CASSQDLGQGFHEQYF
clone_size: NA; v_call: TRBV9; j_call: TRBJ1-2; d_call: NA; cdr3_nt: TGTGCCAGCACCGAACTGCGGGGTTTTGGCTACACCTTC; cdr3_aa: CASTELRGFGYTF
clone_size: few; v_call: TRBV27; j_call: TRBJ2-1; d_call: NA; cdr3_nt: TGTGCCAGCAGTGAGAGCGGGCTCTCCTACAATGAGCAGTTCTTC; cdr3_aa: CASSESGLSYNEQFF
clone_size: few; v_call: TRBV28; j_call: TRBJ1-5; d_call: NA; cdr3_nt: TGTGCCAGCAGTTTCCCGAATCAGCCCCAGCATTTT; cdr3_aa: CASSFPNQPQHF
clone_size: few; v_call: TRBV7-9; j_call: TRBJ2-3; d_call: TRBD1; cdr3_nt: TGTGCCAGCAGCAAGTTCCCGGGACAGGGGACAGATACGCAGTATTTT; cdr3_aa: CASSKFPGQGTDTQYF
clone_size: once; v_call: TRBV2; j_call: TRBJ1-1; d_call: NA; cdr3_nt: TGTGCCAGCAGTGGGGCCAGGGGCCCTGAAGCTTTCTTT; cdr3_aa: CASSGARGPEAFF
clone_size: NA; v_call: TRBV20-1; j_call: TRBJ2-7; d_call: NA; cdr3_nt: TGCAGTGCCGCAGGGGACTACGAGCAGTACTTC; cdr3_aa: CSAAGDYEQYF
clone_size: NA; v_call: TRBV7-2; j_call: TRBJ2-1; d_call: TRBD2; cdr3_nt: TGTGCCAGCGCCGGGACTAGCGGAACCTACAATGAGCAGTTCTTC; cdr3_aa: CASAGTSGTYNEQFF
clone_size: NA; v_call: TRBV1; j_call: TRBJ2-5; d_call: NA; cdr3_nt: TGCACCAGCAGCCCCCCGGGAATCCAGGAGACCCAGTACTTC; cdr3_aa: CTSSPPGIQETQYF
clone_size: NA; v_call: TRBV7-9; j_call: TRBJ2-3; d_call: TRBD1; cdr3_nt: TGTTCCAGCAGCTTCGGGACAGGACTCACAGATACGCAGTATTTT; cdr3_aa: CSSSFGTGLTDTQYF
clone_size: NA; v_call: TRBV27; j_call: TRBJ2-7; d_call: TRBD2; cdr3_nt: TGTGCCAGCAGACCAAAACTAGCGGGAACAGGCTACGAGCAGTACTTC; cdr3_aa: CASRPKLAGTGYEQYF
clone_size: NA; v_call: TRBV27; j_call: TRBJ1-2; d_call: NA; cdr3_nt: TGTGCCAGCAGTTTATCCTTCGGAGGATATGGCTACACCTTC; cdr3_aa: CASSLSFGGYGYTF
clone_size: NA; v_call: TRBV19; j_call: TRBJ2-3; d_call: TRBD2; cdr3_nt: TGTGCCAGTAGACCGGGACTAGGCCACACAGATACGCAGTATTTT; cdr3_aa: CASRPGLGHTDTQYF
clone_size: NA; v_call: TRBV4-1; j_call: TRBJ2-5; d_call: NA; cdr3_nt: TGCGCCAGCAGCCTGACAGGGACGGCTCCGAGTGCGGGGGAGACCCAGTACTTC; cdr3_aa: CASSLTGTAPSAGETQYF
clone_size: NA; v_call: TRBV5-1; j_call: TRBJ1-1; d_call: NA; cdr3_nt: TGCGCCAGCAGCTTGGATTATTCTCAGGGCGCGCTGTCCGGAGCTTTCTTT; cdr3_aa: CASSLDYSQGALSGAFF
clone_size: NA; v_call: TRBV5-1; j_call: TRBJ2-1; d_call: NA; cdr3_nt: TGCGCCAGCAGCTTTACTAGCTCCTACAATGAGCAGTTCTTC; cdr3_aa: CASSFTSSYNEQFF
clone_size: NA; v_call: TRBV19; j_call: TRBJ1-3; d_call: NA; cdr3_nt: TGTGCCAGTAGTGACCGGAGCTCTGGAAACACCATATATTTT; cdr3_aa: CASSDRSSGNTIYF
clone_size: few; v_call: TRBV4-1; j_call: TRBJ2-7; d_call: TRBD2; cdr3_nt: TGCGCCAGCAGCCAAGCGGCGGGACTAGCCTACGAGCAGTACTTC; cdr3_aa: CASSQAAGLAYEQYF
clone_size: NA; v_call: TRBV29-1; j_call: TRBJ1-2; d_call: NA; cdr3_nt: TGCAGCGTTGAAGACAGAAACTATGGCTACACCTTC; cdr3_aa: CSVEDRNYGYTF
clone_size: NA; v_call: TRBV6-1; j_call: TRBJ2-7; d_call: TRBD1; cdr3_nt: TGTGCCAGCAGCAGGACAGGGGGCAACGAGCAGTACTTC; cdr3_aa: CASSRTGGNEQYF
clone_size: NA; v_call: TRBV9; j_call: TRBJ2-2; d_call: TRBD2; cdr3_nt: TGTGCCAGCAGCTCTGGACTAGCGGATACCACCGGGGAGCTGTTTTTT; cdr3_aa: CASSSGLADTTGELFF
clone_size: NA; v_call: TRBV15; j_call: TRBJ1-5; d_call: NA; cdr3_nt: TGTGCCACCAGCAGAGATAGGGGCCGGGCGGGGGGCTGGGGTCAGCCCCAGCATTTT; cdr3_aa: CATSRDRGRAGGWGQPQHF
clone_size: NA; v_call: TRBV2; j_call: TRBJ1-1; d_call: NA; cdr3_nt: TGTGCCAGGTACCTCAGGAAGAACACTGAAGCTTTCTTT; cdr3_aa: CARYLRKNTEAFF
clone_size: few; v_call: TRBV11-2; j_call: TRBJ1-3; d_call: TRBD1; cdr3_nt: TGTGCCAGCAGCTTAGACCGGGACAGCTCTGGAAACACCATATATTTT; cdr3_aa: CASSLDRDSSGNTIYF
clone_size: NA; v_call: TRBV10-3; j_call: TRBJ2-5; d_call: NA; cdr3_nt: TGTGCCATCAGTGAGTCGCAACAGGGTGTGGGGGAGACCCAGTACTTC; cdr3_aa: CAISESQQGVGETQYF
clone_size: NA; v_call: TRBV2; j_call: TRBJ1-2; d_call: NA; cdr3_nt: TGTGCCAGCAGGCAGGGGGGCTACACCTTC; cdr3_aa: CASRQGGYTF
clone_size: NA; v_call: TRBV7-2; j_call: TRBJ2-2; d_call: NA; cdr3_nt: TGTGCCAGCAGCTTAAACCCCTCGAGGGACACCGGGGAGCTGTTTTTT; cdr3_aa: CASSLNPSRDTGELFF
clone_size: NA; v_call: TRBV19; j_call: TRBJ2-7; d_call: NA; cdr3_nt: TGTGCCAGTAGTATTTACGGGGGGCTCTACGAGCAGTACTTC; cdr3_aa: CASSIYGGLYEQYF
clone_size: NA; v_call: TRBV6-5; j_call: TRBJ2-7; d_call: NA; cdr3_nt: TGTGCCAGCAGCAATACAGGGGGGGGCTACGAGCAGTACTTC; cdr3_aa: CASSNTGGGYEQYF
clone_size: NA; v_call: TRBV19; j_call: TRBJ1-5; d_call: NA; cdr3_nt: TGTGCCAGTAGTATAGGGGCAGTTTATAGCAATCAGCCCCAGCATTTT; cdr3_aa: CASSIGAVYSNQPQHF
clone_size: NA; v_call: TRBV5-1; j_call: TRBJ1-5; d_call: TRBD1; cdr3_nt: TGCGCCAGCAGCCCCGGGGACAGGACTAATCAGCCCCAGCATTTT; cdr3_aa: CASSPGDRTNQPQHF
clone_size: many; v_call: TRBV28; j_call: TRBJ1-5; d_call: NA; cdr3_nt: TGTGCCAGCAGGGGGGGAAGCAATCAGCCCCAGCATTTT; cdr3_aa: CASRGGSNQPQHF